The clone carrying this T cell receptor (beta chain) was detected ten times or more. This sample stems from a study of regulatory T cells in long-lasting Graves disease. Study at large: Less than 3 months of antithyroid drugs had been taken by newly diagnosed Graves' patients.

Sequencing libraries for TCR beta were prepared with iRepertoire HTBI primers and Arm-PCR of CDR3 regions. TCRdb re-called the multiplex PCR reads through MiXCR, storing one row per CDR3 protein. The table lists about 530,000 distinct CDR3 sequences, more than 15% of them singletons. The time point is: newly diagnosed GD, antithyroid drugs for less than 3 months. The TCR library used RNA extracted from PBMCs. These sequences were also reported in another study, on T cells in Graves' hyperthyroidism and ophthalmopathy.

This specimen consisted of peripheral blood mononuclear cells (PBMCs), obtained at new diagnosis, from a patient treated with antithyroid drugs. This receptor was identified in a woman aged 35 to 59 with Graves disease.

The CDR3 protein is CASSYSAPGQGNWEEQYF. DNA of the CDR3: TGTGCCAGCAGTTACTCGGCCCCAGGACAGGGTAACTGGGAGGAGCAGTACTTC. This rearrangement joins TRBV6-5 to TRBJ2-7, with 8 bases fitting TRBD1. Germline CDR1 reads MNHEY; CDR2 reads SVGAGI. CDR3 size: 18 residues. J gave up 7 bases and V 0 bases, and 17 bases lay outside the gene matches.